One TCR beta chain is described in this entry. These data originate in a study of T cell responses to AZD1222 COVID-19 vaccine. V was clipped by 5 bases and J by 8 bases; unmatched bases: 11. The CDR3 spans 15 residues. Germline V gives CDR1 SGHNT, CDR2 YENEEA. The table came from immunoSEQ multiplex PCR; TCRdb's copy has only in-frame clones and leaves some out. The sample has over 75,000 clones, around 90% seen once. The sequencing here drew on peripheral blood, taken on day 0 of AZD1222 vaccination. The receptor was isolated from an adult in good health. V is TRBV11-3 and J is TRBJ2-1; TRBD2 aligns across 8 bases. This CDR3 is CASSQGAGGLYEQFF. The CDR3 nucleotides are TGTGCCAGCAGCCAAGGGGCGGGGGGCCTCTATGAGCAGTTCTTC.